This T cell receptor (beta chain) was obtained from a study of blood T cell repertoires in COVID-19 (dated by TCRdb to about 2020). Broadly, across the study: Collaborator samples came from the United States, Italy and Spain and covered acute and convalescent phases of COVID-19. The material from the prospective study consisted of cDNA or gDNA derived from T cells, B-cell-depleted T cells, or PBMCs. The dataset comprised deeply sampled blood TCRbeta repertoires from subjects exposed to, actively infected with, or recovered from COVID-19. A freely available public database, intended as a resource for researchers studying the immune response to SARS-CoV-2, is where the repertoires were released. The samples were drawn from two sources: the first 160 participants of the ongoing ImmuneRACE study, and some 1,300 subjects contributed by 6 global collaborators. Nearly every sample came with metadata listing a de-identified subject ID, COVID-19 status, age in years and sex. Where available, HLA class I and class II types were obtained from metadata supplied by the sample provider rather than from assay-based typing. The paper as a whole reports these results and caveats: How much clinical and demographic metadata was included differed by source and by participant, and the metadata was provided uncurated.

At one collaborating source in Seattle, patients were enrolled during active infection and were followed longitudinally through the course of disease. Collaborating institutions collected whole blood in K2EDTA tubes following their own protocols. For TCRbeta analysis, collaborators shipped samples in one of three forms: frozen whole blood, isolated PBMCs, or DNA extracted from either of those sample types. The immunoSEQ Assay, a bias-controlled multiplex PCR, was used to amplify TCRbeta CDR3 regions from genomic DNA. Per the source publication's procedure: Within the assay, amplification of reference gene primers was used to estimate how many nucleated cells each sample contained. To quantify the absolute abundance of each unique TCRbeta CDR3 rearrangement, sequence reads were collapsed and filtered. For each sample, productive Simpson clonality was calculated by taking the square root of Simpson's diversity index across productive rearrangements. Not all clones reach the TCRdb copy of this immuneACCESS table, which keeps in-frame sequences only. Checked studies attribute under half of the gap to unresolved V genes and leave the rest unexplained. That table supplies the V and J calls and clone size; D and trimming were determined from the DNA. Within this sample are over 150,000 clones, with more than 85% of them counted one time only. The top ten clonotypes cover approximately 0.5% of the sample.

About this clone: Which antigen it targets is not known. No much larger clone is present one base from it, and per-base qualities are unavailable.

V is cut back by 6 bases and J by 3 bases, with 4 bases in the junction unmatched. From the cysteine through the phenylalanine, the CDR3 covers 14 amino acids. Solely the CDR3 DNA is kept, with 42 bases framed from the first base. The germline V gene (reference sequence) supplies CDR1 LNHNV and CDR2 YYDKDF. Sequenced input: peripheral blood. The sequence came from a man aged 55 to 70 with COVID-19, enrolled during active disease. The chain was built from TRBV15 and TRBJ2-3; a stretch of 9 junction bases matches TRBD1. This receptor has the CDR3 CATRDRGETDTQYF. The bases read TGTGCCACCAGGGACAGGGGAGAGACAGATACGCAGTATTTT.